This is a list of T cell receptor beta chains from one sample in a study of shared clonotypes between healthy human individuals. Sequenced by immunoSEQ multiplex PCR; TCRdb stores in-frame clones only, minus some. This table has about 600,000 clones, less than 98% appearing once. Material for sequencing was naive CD4+ T cells sorted from blood. The source of these receptors is a woman in her twenties or thirties in good health. CDR3s leave out the opening cysteine and the closing phenylalanine or tryptophan.

v_call | cdr3_aa
TRBV28 | ASSLSTPTNEKLF
TRBV28 | ASSSGSGKLNEQF
TRBV5-1 | ASRWDQETQY
TRBV5-1 | ASSPAGLAGLREQY
TRBV2 | ASSEGGLSGSDQPQH
TRBV6-1 | ASKISQGPGTEAF
TRBV10-1 | ASRDGTTLLTDTQY
TRBV28 | ASSPNREQY
TRBV27 | ARTPDEQY
TRBV29-1 | SVEGLGTVGNTIY
TRBV6-6 | ASSPWMVNTEAF
TRBV2 | ASSDGLAGSTDTQY
TRBV5-4 | ASSFRDGTEAF
TRBV2 | ASSVWSGEQF
TRBV27 | ASSTLPDRVETQY
TRBV11-2 | ASTPLRGANVLT
TRBV6-1 | ASKFSGQETQY
TRBV27 | ASGGTQVYEQY
TRBV7-9 | ASSLVFELAGGLHEQF
TRBV27 | ASSFRGANGYT
TRBV19 | ASSRQIGQGGTDTQY
TRBV4-1 | ASSPIVIATNEKLF
TRBV14 | ASSQRQIQETQY
TRBV5-4 | ASSLSGRYEQY
TRBV2 | ASRLRLSYNEQF
TRBV2 | ASSDWRRGNEQF
TRBV6-6 | ASSYTGTGDFEQY
TRBV5-1 | ASSPGQGRDTQY
TRBV18 | ASSPPNLPTGRYGYT
TRBV28 | ASRTPRTSGVYEQY
TRBV2 | ASMAGVAKNIQY
TRBV5-1 | ASSPGWANYGYT
TRBV28 | ASSGTGWPNQPQH
TRBV6-4 | ASSGVETQTSGSSYEQY
TRBV6-6 | ASSPENYGYT
TRBV7-8 | ASRRTPSRAEAF
TRBV5-8 | ASSFVLHSNQPQH
TRBV28 | ASSKQGLNEKLF
TRBV7-2 | ASSYGQGVKETQY
TRBV7-9 | ASSLFGLAGGSYTGELF
TRBV6-6 | ASRPSGAVPDTQY
TRBV2 | ASRWTGSNYGYT
TRBV2 | ASSEVPEETQY